This is a list of T cell receptor beta chains from one sample in a study of metastatic and nonmetastatic thyroid tumors. TCRdb re-analyzed the PCR reads using MiXCR. The sample has approximately 30,000 clones, 15% to 20% seen once. Material: blood. These TCRs come from a female donor with papillary thyroid cancer or a benign thyroid nodule (not recorded which). Some clones in this sample may be carry-over from other donors' samples. The CDR3 runs from the conserved cysteine through the conserved F or W. The D gene is left open where the match is weak. Size is omitted from some rows. Given values are once, few, many or a class for expanded clones.

V gene	D gene	J gene	clone size	CDR3 protein	CDR3 DNA
TRBV29-1	.	TRBJ2-2	many	CSVGWRDSGELFF	TGCAGCGTTGGATGGAGGGACTCCGGGGAGCTGTTTTTT
TRBV6-1	TRBD1	TRBJ2-5	.	CASSFGQGGQETQYF	TGTGCCAGCAGTTTTGGACAGGGGGGTCAAGAGACCCAGTACTTC
TRBV28	.	TRBJ2-7	few	CASSLLGAEQYF	TGTGCCAGCAGTTTATTAGGGGCCGAGCAGTACTTC
TRBV11-2	.	TRBJ2-1	.	CASGEDKVQFF	TGTGCCAGTGGGGAGGACAAGGTGCAGTTCTTC
TRBV7-9	.	TRBJ2-7	many	CASSLGTGTEQYF	TGTGCCAGCAGCTTAGGAACAGGGACCGAGCAGTACTTC
TRBV11-2	.	TRBJ1-2	.	CASSPVGEYQGYTF	TGTGCCAGCAGCCCCGTGGGGGAGTACCAAGGCTACACCTTC
TRBV9	.	TRBJ1-6	many	CASSVDNSPLHF	TGTGCCAGCAGCGTAGATAATTCACCCCTCCACTTT
TRBV10-3	.	TRBJ2-2	many	CAISVLGHTGELFF	TGTGCCATCAGTGTTCTGGGGCACACCGGGGAGCTGTTTTTT
TRBV19	.	TRBJ1-2	many	CASSISVGRYGYTF	TGTGCCAGTAGTATAAGTGTGGGCCGCTATGGCTACACCTTC
TRBV3-1	.	TRBJ2-1	few	CASSLTEPYNEQFF	TGTGCCAGCAGCCTTACAGAACCCTACAATGAGCAGTTCTTC
TRBV28	TRBD1	TRBJ2-1	medium-sized	CASSLYGTGYNEQFF	TGTGCCAGCAGTTTATACGGGACAGGTTACAATGAGCAGTTCTTC